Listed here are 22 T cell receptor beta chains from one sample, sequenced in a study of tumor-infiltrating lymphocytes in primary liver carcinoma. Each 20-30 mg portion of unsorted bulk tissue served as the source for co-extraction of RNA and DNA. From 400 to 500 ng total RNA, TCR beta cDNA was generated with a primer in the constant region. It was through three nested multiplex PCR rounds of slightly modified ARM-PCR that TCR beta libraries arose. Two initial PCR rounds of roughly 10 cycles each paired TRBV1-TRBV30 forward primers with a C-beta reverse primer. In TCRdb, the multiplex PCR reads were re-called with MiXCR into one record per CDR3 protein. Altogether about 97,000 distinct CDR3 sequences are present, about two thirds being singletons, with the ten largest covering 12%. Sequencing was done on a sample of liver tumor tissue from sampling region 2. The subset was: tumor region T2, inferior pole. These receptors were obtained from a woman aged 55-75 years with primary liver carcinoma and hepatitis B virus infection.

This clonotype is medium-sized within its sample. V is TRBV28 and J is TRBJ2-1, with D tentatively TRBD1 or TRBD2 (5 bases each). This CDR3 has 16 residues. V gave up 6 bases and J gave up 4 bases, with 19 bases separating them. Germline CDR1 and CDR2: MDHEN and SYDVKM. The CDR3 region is CASSSLRGVRYNEQFF. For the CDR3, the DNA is TGTGCCAGCAGCTCTTTGAGGGGAGTGCGATACAATGAGCAGTTCTTC.

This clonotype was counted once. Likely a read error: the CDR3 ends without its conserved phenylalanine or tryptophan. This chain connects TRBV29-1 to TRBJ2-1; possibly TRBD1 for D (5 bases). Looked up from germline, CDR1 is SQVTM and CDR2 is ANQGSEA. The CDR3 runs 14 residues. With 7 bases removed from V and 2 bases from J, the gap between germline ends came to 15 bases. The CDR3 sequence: CSAHQGGTYNEQFL. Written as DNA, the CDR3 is TGCAGCGCCCATCAGGGCGGCACCTACAATGAGCAGTTCTTA.

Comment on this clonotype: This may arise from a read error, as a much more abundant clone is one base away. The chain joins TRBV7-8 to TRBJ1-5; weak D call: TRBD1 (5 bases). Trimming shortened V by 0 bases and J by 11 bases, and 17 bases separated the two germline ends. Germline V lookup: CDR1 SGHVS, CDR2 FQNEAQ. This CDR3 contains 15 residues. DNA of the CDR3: TGTGCCAGCAGCTTAGCGGGCAGGGACGCCCAGTCCCAGCATTTT. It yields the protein CASSLAGRDAQSQHF.

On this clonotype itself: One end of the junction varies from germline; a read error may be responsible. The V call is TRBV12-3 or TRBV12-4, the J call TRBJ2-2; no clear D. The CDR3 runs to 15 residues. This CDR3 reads CVSTKRKTSTGELFF. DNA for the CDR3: TGTGTCAGCACCAAAAGGAAAACATCCACCGGGGAGCTGTTTTTT.

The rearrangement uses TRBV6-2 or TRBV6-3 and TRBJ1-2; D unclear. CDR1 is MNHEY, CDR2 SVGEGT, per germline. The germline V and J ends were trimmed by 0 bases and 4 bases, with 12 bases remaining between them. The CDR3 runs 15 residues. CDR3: CASSYSVTAFYGYTF. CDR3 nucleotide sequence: TGTGCCAGCAGTTACTCGGTAACAGCCTTCTATGGCTACACCTTC.

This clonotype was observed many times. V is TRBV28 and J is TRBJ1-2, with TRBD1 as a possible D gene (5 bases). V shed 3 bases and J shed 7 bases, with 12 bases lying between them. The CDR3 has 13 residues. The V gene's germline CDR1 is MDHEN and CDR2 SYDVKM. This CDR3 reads CASSLGGVPGYTF. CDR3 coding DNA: TGTGCCAGCAGTTTGGGGGGAGTCCCTGGCTACACCTTC.

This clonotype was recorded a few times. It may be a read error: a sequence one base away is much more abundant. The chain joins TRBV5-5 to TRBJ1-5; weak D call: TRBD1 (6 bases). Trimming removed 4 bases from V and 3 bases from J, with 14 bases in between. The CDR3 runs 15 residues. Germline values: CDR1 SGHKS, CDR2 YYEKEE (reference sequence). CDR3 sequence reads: CASSVWTDNNQPQHF. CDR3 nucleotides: TGTGCCAGCAGCGTTTGGACAGATAACAATCAGCCCCAGCATTTT.

The CDR3 DNA follows: TGTGCCAGCAGTTTTTACAGTATGAACACTGAAGCTTTCTTT. Translation gives CASSFYSMNTEAFF. The rearrangement uses TRBV28 and TRBJ1-1; the D is unclear. CDR1 and CDR2 from the germline V gene are MDHEN and SYDVKM. V gave up 3 bases and J gave up 0 bases, with 8 bases separating them. The CDR3 has 14 residues.

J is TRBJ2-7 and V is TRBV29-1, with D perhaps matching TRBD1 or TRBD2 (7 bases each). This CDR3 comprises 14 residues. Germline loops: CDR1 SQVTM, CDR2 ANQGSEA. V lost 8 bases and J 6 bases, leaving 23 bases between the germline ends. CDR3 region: CSTRRDREGFEQYF. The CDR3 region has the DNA TGCAGCACCAGAAGAGACAGGGAGGGCTTCGAGCAGTACTTC.

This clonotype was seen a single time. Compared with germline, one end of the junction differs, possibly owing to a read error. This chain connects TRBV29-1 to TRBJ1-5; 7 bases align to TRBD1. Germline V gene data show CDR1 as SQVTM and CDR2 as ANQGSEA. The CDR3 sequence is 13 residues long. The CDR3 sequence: CSTGTAPNQPQHF. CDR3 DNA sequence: TGCAGCACCGGGACAGCGCCCAATCAGCCCCAGCACTTT.

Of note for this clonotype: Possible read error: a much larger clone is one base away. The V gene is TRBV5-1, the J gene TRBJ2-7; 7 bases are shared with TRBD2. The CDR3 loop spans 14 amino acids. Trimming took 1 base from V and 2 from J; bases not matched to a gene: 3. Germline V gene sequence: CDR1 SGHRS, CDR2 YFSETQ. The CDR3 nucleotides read TGCGCCAGCAGCTTGACTAGCGAGACCTACGAGCAGTACTTC. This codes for CASSLTSETYEQYF.

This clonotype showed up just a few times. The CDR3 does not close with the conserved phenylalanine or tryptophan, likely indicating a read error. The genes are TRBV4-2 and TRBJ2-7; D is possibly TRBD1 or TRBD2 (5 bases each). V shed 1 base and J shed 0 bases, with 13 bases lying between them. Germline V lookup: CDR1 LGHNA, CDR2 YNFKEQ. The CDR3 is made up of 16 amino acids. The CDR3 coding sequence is TGTGCCAGCAGCCAAGGGACTGGGGCCTCCTCCTACGAGCAGTACTTA. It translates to CASSQGTGASSYEQYL.

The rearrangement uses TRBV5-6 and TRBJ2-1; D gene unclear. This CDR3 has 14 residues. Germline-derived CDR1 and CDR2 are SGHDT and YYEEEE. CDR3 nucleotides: TGTACCGGCAGCTTCCAGAATGGTGCCAATGAGCAGTTCTTC. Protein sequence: CTGSFQNGANEQFF.

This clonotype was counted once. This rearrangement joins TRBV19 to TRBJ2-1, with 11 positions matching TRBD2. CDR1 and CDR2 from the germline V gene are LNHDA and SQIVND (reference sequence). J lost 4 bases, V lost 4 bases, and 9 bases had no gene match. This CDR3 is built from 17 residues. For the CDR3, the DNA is TGTGCCAGTAGTAGAACTTTAGCGGGAGGGCTGTACAATGAGCAGTTCTTC. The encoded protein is CASSRTLAGGLYNEQFF.

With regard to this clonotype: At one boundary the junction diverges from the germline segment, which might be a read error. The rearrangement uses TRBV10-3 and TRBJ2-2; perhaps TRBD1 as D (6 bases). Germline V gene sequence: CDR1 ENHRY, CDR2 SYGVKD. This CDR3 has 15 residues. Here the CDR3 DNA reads TGCGCCATCAGGGGAACGGAAACGAACACCGGGGAGCTGTTTTTT. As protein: CAIRGTETNTGELFF.

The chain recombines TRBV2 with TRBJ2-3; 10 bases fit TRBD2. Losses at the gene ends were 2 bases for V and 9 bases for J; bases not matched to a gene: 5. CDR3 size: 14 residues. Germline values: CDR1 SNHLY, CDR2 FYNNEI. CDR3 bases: TGTGCCAGCAGTGAATCGGGTAGCGGGAGGACGCAGTATTTT. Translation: CASSESGSGRTQYF.

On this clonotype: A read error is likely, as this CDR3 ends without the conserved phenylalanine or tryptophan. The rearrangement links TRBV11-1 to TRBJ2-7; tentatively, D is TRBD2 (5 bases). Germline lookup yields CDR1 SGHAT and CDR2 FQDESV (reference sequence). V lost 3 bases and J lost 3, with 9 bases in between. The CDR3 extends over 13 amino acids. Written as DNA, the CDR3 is TGTGCCAGCAGCTTCGGGGATAGCTACGAGCAGTACGCC. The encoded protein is CASSFGDSYEQYA.

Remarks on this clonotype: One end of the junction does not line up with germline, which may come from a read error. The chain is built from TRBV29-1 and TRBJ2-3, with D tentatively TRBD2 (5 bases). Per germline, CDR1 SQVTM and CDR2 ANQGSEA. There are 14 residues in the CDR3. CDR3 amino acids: CSLRAATRRDTQYF. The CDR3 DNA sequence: TGCAGCTTAAGAGCGGCGACCCGCAGAGATACACAGTATTTT.

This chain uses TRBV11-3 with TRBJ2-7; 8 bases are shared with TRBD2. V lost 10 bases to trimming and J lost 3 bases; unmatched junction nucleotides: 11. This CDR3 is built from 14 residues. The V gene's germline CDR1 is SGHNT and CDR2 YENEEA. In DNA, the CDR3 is TGTGCCAACACAGGGACCAGCGGGAGCTACGAGCAGTACTTC. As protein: CANTGTSGSYEQYF.

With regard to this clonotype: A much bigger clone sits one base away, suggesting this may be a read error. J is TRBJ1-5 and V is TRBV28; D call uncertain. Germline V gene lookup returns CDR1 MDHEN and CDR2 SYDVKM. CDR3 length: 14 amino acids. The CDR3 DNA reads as TGTGCCAACAGTTTTCGACCTAGCAATCAGCCCCAGCATTTT. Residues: CANSFRPSNQPQHF.

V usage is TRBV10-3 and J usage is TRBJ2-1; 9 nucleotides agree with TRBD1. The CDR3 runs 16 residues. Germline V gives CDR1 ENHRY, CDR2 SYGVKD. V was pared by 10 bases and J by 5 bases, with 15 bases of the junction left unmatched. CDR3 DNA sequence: TGTGCCAGTCCCTACCCCCGGGACAGGGTCAACAATGAGCAGTTCTTC. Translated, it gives CASPYPRDRVNNEQFF.

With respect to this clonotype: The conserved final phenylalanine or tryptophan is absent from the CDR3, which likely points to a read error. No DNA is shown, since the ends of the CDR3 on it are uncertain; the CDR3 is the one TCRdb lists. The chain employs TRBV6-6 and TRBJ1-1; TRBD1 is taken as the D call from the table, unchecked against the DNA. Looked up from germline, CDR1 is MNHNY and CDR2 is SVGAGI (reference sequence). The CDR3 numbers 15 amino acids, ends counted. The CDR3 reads CASSEQGRRNTEVFL.